A selection of T cell receptor beta chains follows, all from one sample in a study of T cells after posttransplantation cyclophosphamide. Using immunoSEQ multiplex PCR, the repertoire was profiled, and TCRdb retains in-frame clones only, with some absent. The data contain fewer than 55,000 clones, around 94% of them seen just once; the ten biggest clones take up 2.9%. The sequencing sample was made of PBMCs. These receptors were obtained from a woman younger than 45 in good health and a related stem cell transplant donor. The CDR3 runs from the conserved cysteine through the conserved F or W. D genes are given only for firm matches. Not every row has a clone size; where given, it reads once, few, many or a size class.

J gene,V gene,D gene,clone size,CDR3 DNA,CDR3 protein
TRBJ2-1,TRBV7-3,TRBD2,NA,TGTGCCAGCAGCGTCCTGGGCGGGGGGGCCGCCGAGCAGTTCTTC,CASSVLGGGAAEQFF
TRBJ2-7,TRBV28,TRBD1,NA,TGTGCCAGCAGTTTATCCGGGACAGGTGGGGGTCTGCAGTACTTC,CASSLSGTGGGLQYF
TRBJ2-2,TRBV7-2,NA,NA,TGTGCCAGCAGCTCAACAGGGAACACCGGGGAGCTGTTTTTT,CASSSTGNTGELFF
TRBJ2-5,TRBV7-9,TRBD1,NA,TGTGCCAGCACCTCGGGGACAGGGGAAGAGACCCAGTACTTC,CASTSGTGEETQYF
TRBJ1-1,TRBV6-6,NA,NA,TGTGCCAGCAGTTACGAAATCGGTGGCACTGAAGCTTTCTTT,CASSYEIGGTEAFF
TRBJ2-2,TRBV12-5,NA,NA,TGTGCTAGTGCCCGAGGGGGAGCTCCGAACACCGGGGAGCTGTTTTTT,CASARGGAPNTGELFF
TRBJ2-5,TRBV11-2,TRBD2,NA,TGTGCCAGCAGCTTCGGGGGGGCGCTGGAGACCCAGTACTTC,CASSFGGALETQYF
TRBJ2-7,TRBV5-6,TRBD1,NA,TGTGCCAGCAGGGACAGGCCCTACGAGCAGTACTTC,CASRDRPYEQYF
TRBJ2-3,TRBV5-5,NA,NA,TGTGCCAGCAGCCGGACAGATACGCAGTATTTT,CASSRTDTQYF
TRBJ2-7,TRBV4-2,NA,NA,TGTGCCAGCAGCCAAGGACCAGGGATAACGGGCTACGAGCAGTACTTC,CASSQGPGITGYEQYF
TRBJ2-7,TRBV7-2,NA,once,TGTGCCAGCAGCTTAGCGTCCGGTAGCGCTTCCTACGAGCAGTACTTC,CASSLASGSASYEQYF
TRBJ2-7,TRBV23-1,TRBD1,NA,TGCGCCAGCAGTCAGTGGGACAGGTGCCACGAGCAGTACTTC,CASSQWDRCHEQYF
TRBJ2-7,TRBV5-4,NA,NA,TGTGCCAGCAGCTTGGTAGGGGTCGACGAGCAGTACTTC,CASSLVGVDEQYF
TRBJ2-7,TRBV29-1,NA,NA,TGCAGCGTTGGGTCAGGGTTTATCGACGAGCAGTACTTC,CSVGSGFIDEQYF
TRBJ1-3,TRBV18,NA,NA,TGTGCCAGCTCACCCCTAACCCAACAGAGCTCTGGAAACACCATATATTTT,CASSPLTQQSSGNTIYF
TRBJ1-4,TRBV2,NA,NA,TGTGCCAGCAGTACAGGGCGGGCTAATGAAAAACTGTTTTTT,CASSTGRANEKLFF
TRBJ1-3,TRBV30,NA,few,TGTGCCTGGAGTACGGGTACGGCAGGGAGAAACACCATATATTTT,CAWSTGTAGRNTIYF
TRBJ2-3,TRBV19,NA,NA,TGTGCCAGTAGTATAGGAACAGGGTGGGGGCACACAGATACGCAGTATTTT,CASSIGTGWGHTDTQYF
TRBJ1-4,TRBV4-1,NA,NA,TGCGCCAGCAGCCGTCCGGAGGCAACTAATGAAAAACTGTTTTTT,CASSRPEATNEKLFF
TRBJ2-1,TRBV29-1,NA,NA,TGCAGCGTTGACCGCAGGCTTCGTAACAATGAGCAGTTCTTC,CSVDRRLRNNEQFF
TRBJ2-4,TRBV6-4,TRBD2,NA,TGTGCCAGCAGCCCGGGAGGGGGGGAAAACATTCAGTACTTC,CASSPGGGENIQYF
TRBJ1-2,TRBV7-6,TRBD1,NA,TGTGCCAGCAGCTCCAGGGGGCGCGGTGCCTTTGGCTACACCTTC,CASSSRGRGAFGYTF
TRBJ2-1,TRBV7-9,TRBD2,NA,TGTGCCAGCAGCCCGCCACCCCGGCGGGGGGTAGCCTATGAGCAGTTCTTC,CASSPPPRRGVAYEQFF
TRBJ1-5,TRBV19,NA,NA,TGTGCCAGTAGTATACTAGACAGTAGCAATCAGCCCCAGCATTTT,CASSILDSSNQPQHF
TRBJ2-1,TRBV7-2,TRBD1,NA,TGTGCCAGCAGCGTGGGACAGGGGAACTACAATGAGCAGTTCTTC,CASSVGQGNYNEQFF
TRBJ1-2,TRBV5-4,NA,few,TGTGCCAGCAGCTGGTCGTTAGATGAGGGTGGCTACACCTTC,CASSWSLDEGGYTF
TRBJ2-5,TRBV28,TRBD1,NA,TGTGCCAGCAGTCCCCTCAGGGGGCGAGGGCAAGAGACCCAGTACTTC,CASSPLRGRGQETQYF
TRBJ1-2,TRBV28,NA,NA,TGTGCCAGCAGTTTAACCTGGACAGACTATGGCTACACCTTC,CASSLTWTDYGYTF
TRBJ2-5,TRBV11-2,TRBD1,NA,TGTGCCAGCAGCTTGCAGACAGGGTTTGGAGAGACCCAGTACTTC,CASSLQTGFGETQYF
TRBJ2-7,TRBV19,NA,NA,TGTGCCACCGAGGCGGGCAGGCGCGGCTCCGAGCAGTACTTC,CATEAGRRGSEQYF
TRBJ1-1,TRBV7-9,NA,NA,TGTGCCAGCAGCGGGGGGGAGAGCACTGAAGCTTTCTTT,CASSGGESTEAFF
TRBJ2-5,TRBV7-9,NA,NA,TGTGCCAGCAGCTTAGATACAGGGATTACCCAGTACTTC,CASSLDTGITQYF
TRBJ2-6,TRBV29-1,TRBD1,once,TGCAGCGTGACAGGGGTCCGCCCTGGGGCCAACGTCCTGACTTTC,CSVTGVRPGANVLTF
TRBJ1-2,TRBV11-2,NA,NA,TGTGCCAGCAGCTTCCGGAACTATGGCTACACCTTC,CASSFRNYGYTF
TRBJ1-5,TRBV7-2,TRBD1,NA,TGTGCCAGCAGCTTAGCCTTGACAGGGGGCGAGAGCAATCAGCCCCAGCATTTT,CASSLALTGGESNQPQHF
TRBJ2-2,TRBV5-6,NA,NA,TGTGCCAGCAGCCCCCGAGCAAAAAACACCGGGGAGCTGTTTTTT,CASSPRAKNTGELFF
TRBJ2-2,TRBV4-3,TRBD2,NA,TGCGCCAGCAGCCTCTTCCTAGCGGCGAACACCGGGGAGCTGTTTTTT,CASSLFLAANTGELFF
TRBJ2-7,TRBV6-5,TRBD2,once,TGTGCCAGCAGTTCATCACTAGCGGGGGAATGGGAGCAGTACTTC,CASSSSLAGEWEQYF
TRBJ1-1,TRBV6-1,NA,NA,TGTGCCAGCAGCTCGGGGGTAGGCACTGAAGCTTTCTTT,CASSSGVGTEAFF
TRBJ1-1,TRBV7-2,NA,NA,TGTGCCAGCAGCTTAGGGGTGGAGGGGACTGAAGCTTTCTTT,CASSLGVEGTEAFF
TRBJ2-1,TRBV29-1,TRBD1,NA,TGCAGCGTGGGGACAGGTCCAGTCCCAGAGCAGTTCTTC,CSVGTGPVPEQFF
TRBJ1-1,TRBV5-1,NA,NA,TGCGCCAGCAGCTTGGTACAGGGCGTGAACACTGAAGCTTTCTTT,CASSLVQGVNTEAFF
TRBJ2-1,TRBV6-5,TRBD1,once,TGTGCCAGCAGACCTAGGACAGGGGAGCACAATGAGCAGTTCTTC,CASRPRTGEHNEQFF
TRBJ2-1,TRBV5-1,NA,NA,TGCGCCAGCAGCTTGGTAGCAGACGTTTACAATGAGCAGTTCTTC,CASSLVADVYNEQFF
TRBJ2-5,TRBV2,TRBD2,NA,TGTGCCAGCAGTGAAGCGCCCGGGACTACAAGGGAGCTGTACTTC,CASSEAPGTTRELYF
TRBJ2-2,TRBV6-1,NA,NA,TGTGCCAGCAGTGAAGGGCATTTGAACACCGGGGAGCTGTTTTTT,CASSEGHLNTGELFF
TRBJ2-3,TRBV5-1,NA,NA,TGCGCCAGCAGCTTGTCGGGGGGCACCAGCACAGATACGCAGTATTTT,CASSLSGGTSTDTQYF
TRBJ1-2,TRBV4-3,NA,NA,TGCGCCAGCAGCCACGAAATCTATGTACTACAGGGAGCGATGGGAGGCTACACCTTC,CASSHEIYVLQGAMGGYTF
TRBJ2-1,TRBV19,TRBD2,NA,TGTGCCAGTAGTATCCTAGCGGGGGGGAGTGAGCAGTTCTTC,CASSILAGGSEQFF
TRBJ1-2,TRBV6-4,TRBD1,NA,TGTGCCAGCAGTGGGACAGGGAATAACTATGGCTACACCTTC,CASSGTGNNYGYTF
TRBJ1-6,TRBV6-6,TRBD1,NA,TGTGCCAGCAAGACAGGGGGCACCGGTAATTCACCCCTCCACTTT,CASKTGGTGNSPLHF